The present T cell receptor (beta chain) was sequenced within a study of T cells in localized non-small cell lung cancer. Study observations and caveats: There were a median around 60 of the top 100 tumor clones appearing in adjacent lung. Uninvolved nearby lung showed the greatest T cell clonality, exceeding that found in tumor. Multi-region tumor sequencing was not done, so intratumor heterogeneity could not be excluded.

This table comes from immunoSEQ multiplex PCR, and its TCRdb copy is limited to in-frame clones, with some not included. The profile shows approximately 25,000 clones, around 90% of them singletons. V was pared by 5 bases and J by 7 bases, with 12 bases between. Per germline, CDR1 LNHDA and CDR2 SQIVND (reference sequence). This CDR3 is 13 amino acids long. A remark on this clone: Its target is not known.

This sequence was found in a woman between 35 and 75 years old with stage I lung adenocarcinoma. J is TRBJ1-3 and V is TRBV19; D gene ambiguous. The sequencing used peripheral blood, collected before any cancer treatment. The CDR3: CASSFLQTNTIYF. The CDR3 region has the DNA TGTGCCAGTAGTTTCCTGCAGACCAACACCATATATTTT.